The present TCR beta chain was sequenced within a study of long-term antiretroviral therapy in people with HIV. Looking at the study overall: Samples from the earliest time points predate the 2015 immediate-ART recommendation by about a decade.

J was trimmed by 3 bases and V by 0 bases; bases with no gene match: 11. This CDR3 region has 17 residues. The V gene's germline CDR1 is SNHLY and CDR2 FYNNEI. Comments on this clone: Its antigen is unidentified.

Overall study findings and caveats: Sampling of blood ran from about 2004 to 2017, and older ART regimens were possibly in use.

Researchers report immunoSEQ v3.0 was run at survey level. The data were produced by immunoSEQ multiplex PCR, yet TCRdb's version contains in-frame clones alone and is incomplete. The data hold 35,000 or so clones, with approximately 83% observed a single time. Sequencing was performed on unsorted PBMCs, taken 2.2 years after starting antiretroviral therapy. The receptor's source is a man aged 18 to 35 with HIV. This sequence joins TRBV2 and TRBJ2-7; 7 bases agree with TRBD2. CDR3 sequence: CASSEAIPSAGSYEQYF. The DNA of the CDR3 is TGTGCCAGCAGTGAAGCAATCCCGTCAGCGGGAAGCTACGAGCAGTACTTC.